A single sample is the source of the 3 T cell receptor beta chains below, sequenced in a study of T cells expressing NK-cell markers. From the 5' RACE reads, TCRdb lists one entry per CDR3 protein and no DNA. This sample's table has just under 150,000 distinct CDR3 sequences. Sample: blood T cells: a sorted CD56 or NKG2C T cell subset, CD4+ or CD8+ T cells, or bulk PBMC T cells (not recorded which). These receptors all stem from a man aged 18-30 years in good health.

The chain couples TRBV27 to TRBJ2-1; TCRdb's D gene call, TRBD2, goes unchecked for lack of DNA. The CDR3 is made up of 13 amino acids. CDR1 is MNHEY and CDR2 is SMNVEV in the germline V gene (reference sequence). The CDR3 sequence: CASSWASSNEQFF.

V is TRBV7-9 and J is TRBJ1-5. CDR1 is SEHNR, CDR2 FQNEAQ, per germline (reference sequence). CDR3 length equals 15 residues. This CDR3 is CASSRSDGGNQPQHF.

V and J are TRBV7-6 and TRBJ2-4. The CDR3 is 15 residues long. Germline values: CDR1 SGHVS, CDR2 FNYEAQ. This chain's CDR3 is CARHHSAVAKNIQYF.